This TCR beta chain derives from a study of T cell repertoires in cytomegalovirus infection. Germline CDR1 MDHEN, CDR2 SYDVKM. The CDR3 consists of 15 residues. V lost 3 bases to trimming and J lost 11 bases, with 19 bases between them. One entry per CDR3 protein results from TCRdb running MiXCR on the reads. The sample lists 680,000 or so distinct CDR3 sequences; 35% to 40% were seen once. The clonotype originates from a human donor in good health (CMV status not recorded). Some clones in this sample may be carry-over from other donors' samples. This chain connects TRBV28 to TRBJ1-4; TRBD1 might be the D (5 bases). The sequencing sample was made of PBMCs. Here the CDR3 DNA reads TGTGCCAGCAGTTTGAAGGTCCGGGGCTTTGCGAAACTGTTTTTT. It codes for CASSLKVRGFAKLFF.